These T cell receptor beta chains were read from a single sample in a study of blood T cells in healthy people across ages. TCRdb re-analysed the 5' RACE reads in MiXCR, keeping a single row per CDR3 protein. The sample carries around 800,000 distinct CDR3 sequences, 25% to 30% recorded once. This same sample was also part of a study on T cells of mothers and their children.

The sequenced sample consisted of blood. The receptors were sampled from a boy aged 5 to 17 in good health. CDR3s include the opening cysteine and the closing phenylalanine or tryptophan. Each record gives: CDR3 protein, D gene, V gene, clone size. D genes are given only for firm matches. Clone size is not always given. Where it is, it says once, few, many or a class for expanded clones.

CDR3: CASSTGAIRKETQYF; D: .; V: TRBV5-1; size: few
CDR3: CASTERTASNSPLHF; D: .; V: TRBV6-6; size: few
CDR3: CASSLAVHEQYF; D: .; V: TRBV5-5; size: .
CDR3: CASSPAQKMDTDTQYF; D: .; V: TRBV7-9; size: once
CDR3: CSSMYSTDTQYF; D: .; V: TRBV20-1; size: .
CDR3: CASSLPPSYETQYF; D: .; V: TRBV7-2; size: .
CDR3: CASSESGGGLAVTETQYF; D: TRBD2; V: TRBV5-1; size: .
CDR3: CASIYGTGDYEQYF; D: TRBD1; V: TRBV10-2; size: few
CDR3: CASSYAGTKNTIYF; D: .; V: TRBV12-3/TRBV12-4; size: few
CDR3: CASSQGRASSYQETQYF; D: .; V: TRBV14; size: few
CDR3: CASSNTQYQETQYF; D: .; V: TRBV2; size: .
CDR3: CASRGDRGSLDEQYF; D: TRBD1; V: TRBV6-1; size: few
CDR3: CAGSLNYEQYF; D: .; V: TRBV18; size: .
CDR3: CSARATERSTDTQYF; D: .; V: TRBV20-1; size: .
CDR3: CASSIEGAGELFF; D: .; V: TRBV19; size: .
CDR3: CASSLIPTGGNEKLFF; D: TRBD1; V: TRBV5-1; size: .
CDR3: CASSPLAGGPEETQYF; D: TRBD2; V: TRBV11-2; size: once
CDR3: CASSQGRLAGPRTNTQYF; D: TRBD2; V: TRBV7-9; size: .
CDR3: CASSPRDSREKLFF; D: .; V: TRBV7-9; size: .
CDR3: CASSFGPSDTQYF; D: .; V: TRBV7-6; size: few
CDR3: CAISSLGQGQETQYF; D: TRBD1; V: TRBV10-3; size: few
CDR3: CASSPVRVNEKLFF; D: .; V: TRBV4-1; size: few
CDR3: CASSDGRQGINYGYTF; D: TRBD1; V: TRBV6-2/TRBV6-3; size: few
CDR3: CASSSSGGVHEQYF; D: .; V: TRBV11-2; size: .
CDR3: CASFRGYEQYF; D: .; V: TRBV2; size: few
CDR3: CSLLQGPETQYF; D: .; V: TRBV29-1; size: .
CDR3: CASSKGLAGGTKNTQYF; D: TRBD2; V: TRBV2; size: few
CDR3: CASSLTGTGLSYEQYF; D: TRBD1; V: TRBV5-1; size: .
CDR3: CASSASVSTDTQYF; D: .; V: TRBV19; size: .
CDR3: CSVERGTYEQYF; D: .; V: TRBV29-1; size: .
CDR3: CASSPGAVDTEAFF; D: .; V: TRBV12-3/TRBV12-4; size: few
CDR3: CASGLTGGAYNSPLHF; D: .; V: TRBV12-5; size: .
CDR3: CASSLALGTGDYEQYF; D: TRBD1; V: TRBV7-6; size: few
CDR3: CSPFQGGNMDGYTF; D: .; V: TRBV20-1; size: few
CDR3: CASSSTPQTGADSGTQYF; D: TRBD1; V: TRBV7-6; size: .